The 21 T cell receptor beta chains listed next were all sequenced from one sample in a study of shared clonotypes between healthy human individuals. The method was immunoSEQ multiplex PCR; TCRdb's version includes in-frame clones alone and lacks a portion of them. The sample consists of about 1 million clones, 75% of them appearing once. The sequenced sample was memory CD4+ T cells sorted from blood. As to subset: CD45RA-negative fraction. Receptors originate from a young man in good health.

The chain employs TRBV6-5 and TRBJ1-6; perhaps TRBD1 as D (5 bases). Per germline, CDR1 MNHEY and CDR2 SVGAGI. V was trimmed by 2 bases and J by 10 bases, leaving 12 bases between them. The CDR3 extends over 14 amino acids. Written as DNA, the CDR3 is TGTGCCAGCAGTTACGGGGGAAGAGGATCACCCCTCCACTTT. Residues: CASSYGGRGSPLHF.

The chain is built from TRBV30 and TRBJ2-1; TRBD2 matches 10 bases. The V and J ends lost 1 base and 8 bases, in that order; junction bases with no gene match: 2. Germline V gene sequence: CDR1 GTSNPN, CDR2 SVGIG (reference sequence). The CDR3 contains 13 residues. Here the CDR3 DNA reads TGTGCCTGGAGTGCTAGCGGGGGACATGAGCAGTTCTTC. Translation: CAWSASGGHEQFF.

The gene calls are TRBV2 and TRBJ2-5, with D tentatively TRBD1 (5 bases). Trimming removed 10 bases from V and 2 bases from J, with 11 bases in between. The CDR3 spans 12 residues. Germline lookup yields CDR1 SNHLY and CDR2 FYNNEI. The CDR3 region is CATASGQETQYF. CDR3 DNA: TGTGCCACCGCGTCAGGGCAAGAGACCCAGTACTTC.

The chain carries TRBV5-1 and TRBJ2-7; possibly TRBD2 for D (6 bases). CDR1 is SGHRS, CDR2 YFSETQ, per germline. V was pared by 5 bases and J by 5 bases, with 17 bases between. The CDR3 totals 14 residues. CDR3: CASRGFGGMDEQYF. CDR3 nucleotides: TGCGCCAGCAGAGGGTTCGGAGGGATGGACGAGCAGTACTTC.

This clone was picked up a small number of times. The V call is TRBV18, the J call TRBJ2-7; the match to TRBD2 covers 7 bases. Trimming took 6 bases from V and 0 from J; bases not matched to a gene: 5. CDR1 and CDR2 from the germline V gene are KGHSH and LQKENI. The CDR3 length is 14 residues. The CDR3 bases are TGTGCCAGCTCTCGGAGCGGGACCTCCTACGAGCAGTACTTC. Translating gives CASSRSGTSYEQYF. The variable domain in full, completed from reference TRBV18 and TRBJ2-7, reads NAGVMQNPRHLVRRRGQEARLRCSPMKGHSHVYWYRQLPEEGLKFMVYLQKENIIDESGMPKERFSAEFPKEGPSILRIQQVVRGDSAAYFCASSRSGTSYEQYFGPGTRLTVT.

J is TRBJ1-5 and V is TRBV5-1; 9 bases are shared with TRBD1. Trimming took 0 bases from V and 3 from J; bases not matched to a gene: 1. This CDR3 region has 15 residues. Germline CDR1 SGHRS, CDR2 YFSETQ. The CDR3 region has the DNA TGCGCCAGCAGCTTGGGGACAGGGGACAATCAGCCCCAGCATTTT. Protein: CASSLGTGDNQPQHF.

The CDR3 coding sequence is TGCGCCAGCAGCACCCTCGGGGGGACCGGGGAGCTGTTTTTT. The encoded protein is CASSTLGGTGELFF. The gene calls are TRBV5-1 and TRBJ2-2; 7 bases match TRBD2. This CDR3 is 14 amino acids long. CDR1 is SGHRS, CDR2 YFSETQ, per germline. The V gene end was trimmed by 4 bases and the J gene end by 5 bases; junction bases not matched to a gene: 5.

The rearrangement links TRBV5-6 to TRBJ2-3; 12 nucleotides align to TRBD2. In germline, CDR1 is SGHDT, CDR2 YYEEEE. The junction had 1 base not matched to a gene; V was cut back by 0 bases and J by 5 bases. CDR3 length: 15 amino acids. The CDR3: CASSLGGLAGDTQYF. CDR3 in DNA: TGTGCCAGCAGCTTGGGGGGACTAGCGGGAGATACGCAGTATTTT. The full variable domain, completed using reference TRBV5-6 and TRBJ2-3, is DAGVTQSPTHLIKTRGQQVTLRCSPKSGHDTVSWYQQALGQGPQFIFQYYEEEERQRGNFPDRFSGHQFPNYSSELNVNALLLGDSALYLCASSLGGLAGDTQYFGPGTRLTVL.

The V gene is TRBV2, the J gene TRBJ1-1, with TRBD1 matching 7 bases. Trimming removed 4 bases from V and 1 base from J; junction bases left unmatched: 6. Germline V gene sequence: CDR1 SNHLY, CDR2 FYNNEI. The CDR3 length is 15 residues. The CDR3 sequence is CASSVTGVGNTEAFF. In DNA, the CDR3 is TGTGCCAGCAGTGTAACAGGGGTAGGGAACACTGAAGCTTTCTTT.

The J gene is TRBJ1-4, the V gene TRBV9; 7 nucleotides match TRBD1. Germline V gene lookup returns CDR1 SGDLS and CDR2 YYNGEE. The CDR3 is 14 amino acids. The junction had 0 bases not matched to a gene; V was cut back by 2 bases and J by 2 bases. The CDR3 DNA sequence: TGTGCCAGCAGCGTGACAGGGACTAATGAAAAACTGTTTTTT. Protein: CASSVTGTNEKLFF.

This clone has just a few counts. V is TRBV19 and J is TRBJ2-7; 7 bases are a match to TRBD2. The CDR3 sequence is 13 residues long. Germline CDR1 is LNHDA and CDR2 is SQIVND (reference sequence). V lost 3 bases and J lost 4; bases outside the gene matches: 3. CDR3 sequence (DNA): TGTGCCAGTAGTATCCAGCGGGGTTACGAGCAGTACTTC. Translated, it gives CASSIQRGYEQYF.

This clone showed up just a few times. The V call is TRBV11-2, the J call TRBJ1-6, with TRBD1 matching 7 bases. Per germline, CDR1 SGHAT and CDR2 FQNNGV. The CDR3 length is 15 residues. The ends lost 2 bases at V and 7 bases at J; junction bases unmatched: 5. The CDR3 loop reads CASSLRQGENSPLHF. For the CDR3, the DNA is TGTGCCAGCAGCTTACGACAGGGAGAAAATTCACCCCTCCACTTT.

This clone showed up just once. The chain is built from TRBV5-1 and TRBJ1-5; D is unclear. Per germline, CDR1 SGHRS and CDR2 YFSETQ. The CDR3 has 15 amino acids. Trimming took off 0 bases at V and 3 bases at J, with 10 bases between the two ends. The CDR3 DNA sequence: TGCGCCAGCAGCTTGGAAGGTAATGCCAATCAGCCCCAGCATTTT. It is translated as CASSLEGNANQPQHF. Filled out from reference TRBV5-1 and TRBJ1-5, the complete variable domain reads KAGVTQTPRYLIKTRGQQVTLSCSPISGHRSVSWYQQTPGQGLQFLFEYFSETQRNKGNFPGRFSGRQFSNSRSEMNVSTLELGDSALYLCASSLEGNANQPQHFGDGTRLSIL.

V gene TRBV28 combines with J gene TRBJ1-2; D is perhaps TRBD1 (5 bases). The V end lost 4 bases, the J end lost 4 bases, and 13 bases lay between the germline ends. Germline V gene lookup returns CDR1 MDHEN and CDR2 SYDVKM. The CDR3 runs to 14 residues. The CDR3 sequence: CASSYPLGLYGYTF. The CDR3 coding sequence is TGTGCCAGCAGTTATCCACTGGGGCTCTATGGCTACACCTTC.

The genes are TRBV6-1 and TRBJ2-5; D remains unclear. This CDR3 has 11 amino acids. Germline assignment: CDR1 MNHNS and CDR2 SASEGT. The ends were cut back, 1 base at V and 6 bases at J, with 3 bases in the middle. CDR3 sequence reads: CASSEEKTQYF. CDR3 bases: TGTGCCAGCAGTGAAGAGAAGACCCAGTACTTC.

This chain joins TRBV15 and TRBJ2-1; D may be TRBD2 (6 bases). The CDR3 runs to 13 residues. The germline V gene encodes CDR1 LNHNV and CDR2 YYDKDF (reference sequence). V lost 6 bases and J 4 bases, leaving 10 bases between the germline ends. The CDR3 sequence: CATRVAGYNEQFF. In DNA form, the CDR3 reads TGTGCCACCAGGGTTGCGGGATACAATGAGCAGTTCTTC. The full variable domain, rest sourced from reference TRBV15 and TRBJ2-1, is DAMVIQNPRYQVTQFGKPVTLSCSQTLNHNVMYWYQQKSSQAPKLLFHYYDKDFNNEADTPDNFQSRRPNTSFCFLDIRSPGLGDTAMYLCATRVAGYNEQFFGPGTRLTVL.

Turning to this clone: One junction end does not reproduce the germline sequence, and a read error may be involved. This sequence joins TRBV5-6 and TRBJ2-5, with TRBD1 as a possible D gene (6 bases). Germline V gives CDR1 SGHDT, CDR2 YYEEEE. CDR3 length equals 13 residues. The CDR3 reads CASSLGGQGTQYF. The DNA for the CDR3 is TGTGCCAGCAGCTTGGGGGGGCAAGGGACCCAGTACTTC.

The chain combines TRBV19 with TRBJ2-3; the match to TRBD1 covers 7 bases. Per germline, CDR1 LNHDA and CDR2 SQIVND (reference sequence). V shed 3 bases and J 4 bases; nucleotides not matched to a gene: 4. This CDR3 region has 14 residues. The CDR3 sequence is CASSITGVADTQYF. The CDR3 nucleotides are TGTGCCAGTAGTATTACAGGGGTGGCAGATACGCAGTATTTT.

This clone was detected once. The CDR3 loop is CAWRVGGTETQYF. The CDR3 bases are TGTGCCTGGAGAGTCGGGGGAACCGAGACCCAGTACTTC. The chain recombines TRBV30 with TRBJ2-5; a weak D match, TRBD2 (6 bases). Looked up from germline, CDR1 is GTSNPN and CDR2 is SVGIG (reference sequence). V was trimmed by 3 bases and J by 5 bases, leaving 13 bases between them. The CDR3 has 13 residues.

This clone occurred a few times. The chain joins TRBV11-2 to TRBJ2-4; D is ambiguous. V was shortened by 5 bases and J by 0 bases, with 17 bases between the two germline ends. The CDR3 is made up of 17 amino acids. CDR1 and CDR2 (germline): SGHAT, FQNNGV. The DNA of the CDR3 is TGTGCCAGCAGCCCCCTTTGGGCTAACCTAGCCAAAAACATTCAGTACTTC. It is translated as CASSPLWANLAKNIQYF. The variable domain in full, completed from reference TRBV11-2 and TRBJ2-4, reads EAGVAQSPRYKIIEKRQSVAFWCNPISGHATLYWYQQILGQGPKLLIQFQNNGVVDDSQLPKDRFSAERLKGVDSTLKIQPAKLEDSAVYLCASSPLWANLAKNIQYFGAGTRLSVL.

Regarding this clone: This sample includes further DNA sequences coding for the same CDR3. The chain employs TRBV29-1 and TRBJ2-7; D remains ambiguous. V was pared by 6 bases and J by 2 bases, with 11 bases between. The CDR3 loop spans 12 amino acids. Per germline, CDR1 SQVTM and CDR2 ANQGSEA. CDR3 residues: CSVSLGAYEQYF. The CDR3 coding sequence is TGCAGCGTCAGTCTTGGGGCCTACGAGCAGTACTTC.